These 29 T cell receptor beta chains were all obtained from the same sample, sequenced in a study of Ad26.COV2.S vaccination and SARS-CoV-2 variants. Treatment reported: around 19 received Ad26.COV2.S at low or high dose, single or two shots; roughly five received placebo; per-sample allocation not given. After the first vaccine or placebo injection, samples were drawn on day 63. Repertoires were generated with immunoSEQ multiplex PCR, while TCRdb's copy carries only in-frame clones and drops some. This table has around 300,000 clones, 85% to 90% appearing once. The sequences come from peripheral blood, collected in a trial of Ad26.COV2.S vaccine versus placebo. The receptors here all came from a person aged 18-60 years who received the Ad26.COV2.S COVID-19 vaccine or a placebo.

V gene TRBV18 combines with J gene TRBJ2-7; 8 bases fit TRBD2. V was clipped by 4 bases and J by 3 bases; unmatched bases: 8. In germline, CDR1 is KGHSH, CDR2 LQKENI. There are 15 residues in the CDR3. This CDR3 is CASSLLPGGNYEQYF. The DNA for the CDR3 is TGTGCCAGCTCACTCCTCCCGGGAGGGAACTACGAGCAGTACTTC. Using reference TRBV18 and TRBJ2-7 for the parts outside the CDR3, the full variable domain is NAGVMQNPRHLVRRRGQEARLRCSPMKGHSHVYWYRQLPEEGLKFMVYLQKENIIDESGMPKERFSAEFPKEGPSILRIQQVVRGDSAAYFCASSLLPGGNYEQYFGPGTRLTVT.

A few counts support this clone. V and J are TRBV7-6 and TRBJ1-1; D ambiguous. Trimming pared 5 bases from V and 6 bases from J, leaving 13 bases between. This CDR3 has 13 residues. CDR1 is SGHVS, CDR2 FNYEAQ, per germline. The CDR3 region is CASSRDWSAEAFF. DNA of the CDR3: TGTGCCAGCAGCCGAGATTGGAGCGCTGAAGCTTTCTTT.

The chain carries TRBV5-1 and TRBJ1-1, with 8 bases matching TRBD1. Losses at the gene ends were 6 bases for V and 5 bases for J; bases not matched to a gene: 6. The germline V gene encodes CDR1 SGHRS and CDR2 YFSETQ. The CDR3 runs to 13 residues. This CDR3 reads CASNQGAGTEAFF. CDR3 DNA: TGCGCCAGCAACCAGGGGGCAGGTACTGAAGCTTTCTTT.

This chain connects TRBV27 to TRBJ1-4; TRBD1 might be the D (5 bases). Germline CDR1 reads MNHEY; CDR2 reads SMNVEV (reference sequence). This CDR3 is 16 amino acids long. V lost 6 bases and J lost 0, with 14 bases in between. The CDR3 reads CASSPARGATNEKLFF. In DNA form, the CDR3 reads TGTGCCAGCAGCCCGGCGAGGGGTGCAACTAATGAAAAACTGTTTTTT.

This clone was counted once. This rearrangement joins TRBV4-1 to TRBJ1-1; D unclear. V was clipped by 0 bases and J by 0 bases, with 5 bases between them. CDR3 size: 14 residues. Germline V gives CDR1 MGHRA, CDR2 YSYEKL. Here the CDR3 DNA reads TGCGCCAGCAGCCAAGAATTAATGAACACTGAAGCTTTCTTT. Translation: CASSQELMNTEAFF.

The chain couples TRBV6-2 or TRBV6-3 to TRBJ2-7; 7 positions agree with TRBD1. CDR1 is MNHEY, CDR2 SVGEGT, per germline. This CDR3 contains 14 residues. Trimming took 6 bases from V and 4 from J; bases not matched to a gene: 9. The CDR3 loop is CASSSTDRVYEQYF. The CDR3 region has the DNA TGTGCCAGCAGCTCTACCGACAGGGTATACGAGCAGTACTTC.

This chain uses TRBV11-3 with TRBJ2-1; 12 bases line up with TRBD2. After removal of 5 bases from V and 9 bases from J, the junction contained 17 bases not matched to a gene. Germline-derived CDR1 and CDR2 are SGHNT and YENEEA. This CDR3 is 18 amino acids long. The CDR3 region has the DNA TGTGCCAGCAGCCCCGGGGGACTAGCGGGCGGGCCCACTAGTGAGCAGTTCTTC. This sequence encodes CASSPGGLAGGPTSEQFF. Drawing the rest from reference TRBV11-3 and TRBJ2-1, the complete variable domain is EAGVVQSPRYKIIEKKQPVAFWCNPISGHNTLYWYLQNLGQGPELLIRYENEEAVDDSQLPKDRFSAERLKGVDSTLKIQPAELGDSAVYLCASSPGGLAGGPTSEQFFGPGTRLTVL.

This clone was observed a single time. This chain links TRBV7-8 with TRBJ1-2, with TRBD1 identical over 10 bases. Germline-derived CDR1 and CDR2 are SGHVS and FQNEAQ. The CDR3 is 16 residues long. The J segment lost 1 base and the V segment lost 5 bases, leaving 7 bases of the junction unmatched. CDR3 DNA sequence: TGTGCCAGCAGCCCTCGGAGGGACAGGGGTAACTATGGCTACACCTTC. As protein: CASSPRRDRGNYGYTF.

The rearrangement joins TRBV3-1 (or the pseudogene TRBV3-2) to TRBJ1-2; the match to TRBD1 covers 7 bases. This CDR3 has 13 residues. Germline CDR1 reads LGHDT; CDR2 reads YNNKEL (reference sequence). J lost 7 bases, V lost 2 bases, and 4 bases had no gene match. CDR3 in amino acids: CASSQKGARGYTF. Here the CDR3 DNA reads TGTGCCAGCAGCCAAAAGGGGGCGCGTGGCTACACCTTC.

The chain employs TRBV2 and TRBJ2-3; the match to TRBD1 covers 9 bases. Germline-derived CDR1 and CDR2 are SNHLY and FYNNEI. V was clipped by 5 bases and J by 5 bases; unmatched bases: 5. This CDR3 spans 14 amino acids. The CDR3 is CASSLTGGLDTQYF. CDR3 nucleotide sequence: TGTGCCAGCAGTCTAACAGGGGGCTTAGATACGCAGTATTTT.

The rearrangement links TRBV7-2 to TRBJ1-1; no clear D gene. V lost 3 bases and J 0 bases, leaving 14 bases between the germline ends. Germline loops: CDR1 SGHTA, CDR2 FQGNSA. The CDR3 runs 16 residues. CDR3 protein: CASSFPSVGLNTEAFF. DNA for the CDR3: TGTGCCAGCAGCTTCCCCTCGGTCGGTCTGAACACTGAAGCTTTCTTT. Drawing the rest from reference TRBV7-2 and TRBJ1-1, the complete variable domain is GAGVSQSPSNKVTEKGKDVELRCDPISGHTALYWYRQSLGQGLEFLIYFQGNSAPDKSGLPSDRFSAERTGGSVSTLTIQRTQQEDSAVYLCASSFPSVGLNTEAFFGQGTRLTVV.

V gene TRBV3-1 (or the pseudogene TRBV3-2) combines with J gene TRBJ2-3; TRBD2 agrees at 11 bases. J lost 4 bases, V lost 3 bases, and 6 bases had no gene match. This CDR3 has 16 amino acids. Per germline, CDR1 LGHDT and CDR2 YNNKEL (reference sequence). CDR3 nucleotide sequence: TGTGCCAGCAGCCAGAGTTCTAGCGGGGGGTCAGATACGCAGTATTTT. This gives the protein CASSQSSSGGSDTQYF.

This clone has just one count. The chain has TRBV6-1 and TRBJ1-2; a possible D gene is TRBD1 (5 bases). The CDR3 covers 17 residues. Germline CDR1 MNHNS, CDR2 SASEGT. V lost 4 bases, J lost 1 base, and 19 bases lay in between. CDR3 in amino acids: CASSGEGQGGLNYGYTF. CDR3 DNA: TGTGCCAGCAGTGGTGAGGGCCAGGGAGGGCTTAACTATGGCTACACCTTC.

In its sample, this clone was seen once. The chain recombines TRBV6-2 or TRBV6-3 with TRBJ1-5; a weak D match, TRBD1 (6 bases). The germline gives CDR1 MNHEY, CDR2 SVGEGT. This CDR3 contains 14 residues. Trimming shortened V by 2 bases and J by 2 bases, and 7 bases separated the two germline ends. DNA of the CDR3: TGTGCCAGCAGTTACAACAGGGGCAATCAGCCCCAGCATTTT. This codes for CASSYNRGNQPQHF.

The chain employs TRBV9 and TRBJ2-3, with no clear D. Germline V lookup: CDR1 SGDLS, CDR2 YYNGEE. The V end lost 0 bases, the J end lost 0 bases, and 8 bases lay between the germline ends. This CDR3 has 15 amino acids. CDR3 sequence: CASSVGTVSTDTQYF. The CDR3 bases are TGTGCCAGCAGCGTAGGGACGGTCAGCACAGATACGCAGTATTTT.

The chain combines TRBV6-5 with TRBJ1-5, with D possibly being TRBD1 (5 bases). Trimming stripped 2 bases from V and 7 bases from J, with 9 bases between. The CDR3 covers 13 residues. The germline gives CDR1 MNHEY, CDR2 SVGAGI. The DNA for the CDR3 is TGTGCCAGCAGTTACCGGGGGGAACAGCCCCAGCATTTT. This translates into CASSYRGEQPQHF.

This clone came up a few times. This chain uses TRBV3-1 (or the pseudogene TRBV3-2) with TRBJ1-1; D call uncertain. Germline V gene sequence: CDR1 LGHDT, CDR2 YNNKEL (reference sequence). V lost 4 bases and J lost 4, with 16 bases in between. The CDR3 is made up of 15 amino acids. The CDR3 region has the DNA TGTGCCAGCAGCCGAGCGACGGGTTGGGTCACTGAAGCTTTCTTT. The encoded protein is CASSRATGWVTEAFF.

The V gene is TRBV5-4, the J gene TRBJ2-7; TRBD2 matches at 16 bases. Looked up from germline, CDR1 is SGHNT and CDR2 is YYREEE (reference sequence). Trimming removed 5 bases from V and 3 bases from J; junction bases left unmatched: 11. This CDR3 is built from 18 residues. In DNA form, the CDR3 reads TGTGCCAGCAGTCTACGGGGACTAGCGGGAGGGCCTGTCTACGAGCAGTACTTC. Amino acids: CASSLRGLAGGPVYEQYF.

This sequence joins TRBV6-6 and TRBJ2-2; 7 nucleotides line up with TRBD1. From germline, CDR1 is MNHNY and CDR2 SVGAGI (reference sequence). Trimming removed 6 bases from V and 3 bases from J; junction bases left unmatched: 7. CDR3 size: 15 residues. The CDR3 DNA reads as TGTGCCAGCAGCGCAGGGACAGCTCACACCGGGGAGCTGTTTTTT. This sequence encodes CASSAGTAHTGELFF.

This clone was detected once. V and J are TRBV15 and TRBJ1-5, with unresolved D. The CDR3 has 16 residues. Trimming shortened V by 0 bases and J by 0 bases, and 9 bases separated the two germline ends. Germline V gives CDR1 LNHNV, CDR2 YYDKDF (reference sequence). The CDR3 DNA sequence: TGTGCCACCAGCAGAGATCCGGGGTATAGCAATCAGCCCCAGCATTTT. It translates to CATSRDPGYSNQPQHF.

The chain recombines TRBV30 with TRBJ1-4; a possible D gene is TRBD1 (5 bases). Per germline, CDR1 GTSNPN and CDR2 SVGIG (reference sequence). The CDR3 totals 14 residues. Trimming left V 2 bases short and J 7 bases short, with 14 bases between. Here the CDR3 DNA reads TGTGCCTGGAGTCGGTTGGGGGTACTTGAAAAACTGTTTTTT. Its protein is CAWSRLGVLEKLFF.

This chain joins TRBV28 and TRBJ2-1; 7 bases line up with TRBD1. Germline CDR1 is MDHEN and CDR2 is SYDVKM. The CDR3 has 19 residues. The junction had 19 bases not matched to a gene; V was cut back by 4 bases and J by 4 bases. The chain's CDR3 is CASSYTLGNRGSNYNEQFF. The CDR3 nucleotides are TGTGCCAGCAGTTATACGTTAGGGAACAGGGGCAGTAATTACAATGAGCAGTTCTTC.

This clone was seen more than once but under ten times. In DNA form, the CDR3 reads TGTGCCAGCAGCCAAGACGCGGGGGCTGGGGCCAACGTCCTGACTTTC. This translates into CASSQDAGAGANVLTF. The chain recombines TRBV3-1 (or the pseudogene TRBV3-2) with TRBJ2-6; TRBD2 agrees at 7 bases. V shed 0 bases and J 2 bases; nucleotides not matched to a gene: 1. The germline V gene encodes CDR1 LGHDT and CDR2 YNNKEL (reference sequence). The CDR3 spans 16 residues.

J is TRBJ1-1 and V is TRBV4-2, with TRBD1 identical over 7 bases. Looked up from germline, CDR1 is LGHNA and CDR2 is YNFKEQ. CDR3 size: 16 residues. The trim removed 0 bases at V and 1 base at J, leaving 5 bases unmatched. The CDR3 coding sequence is TGTGCCAGCAGCCAAGAGGAGCAGGGGGGGAACACTGAAGCTTTCTTT. This gives the protein CASSQEEQGGNTEAFF.

This chain uses TRBV19 with TRBJ1-2, with D unclear. CDR3 length: 13 amino acids. Trimming cost V 7 bases and J 4 bases, with 13 bases left between them. The germline gives CDR1 LNHDA, CDR2 SQIVND (reference sequence). CDR3 in DNA: TGTGCCAGTACTAAGAGCACCTCCTATGGCTACACCTTC. This sequence encodes CASTKSTSYGYTF.

This clone was detected only a few times. The chain uses TRBV12-2 and TRBJ2-2; TRBD1 is the table's D call and was not checked against the DNA. TRBV12-2 is a documented pseudogene. The CDR3 contains 22 residues. The CDR3 loop is CASRLFSAGTTGRWENTGELFF. The DNA of the CDR3 is TGTGCAAGTCGCTTATTCTCTGCTGGGACGACAGGCCGATGGGAGAACACCGGGGAGCTGTTTTTT.

The chain combines TRBV10-3 with TRBJ1-6; no firm D call. The germline gives CDR1 ENHRY, CDR2 SYGVKD. With 10 bases removed from V and 0 bases from J, the gap between germline ends came to 16 bases. The CDR3 consists of 16 residues. The CDR3 here is CASADGKSSYNSPLHF. Written as DNA, the CDR3 is TGTGCCAGCGCGGACGGGAAGAGCTCCTATAATTCACCCCTCCACTTT.

J is TRBJ2-5 and V is TRBV4-3, with no clear D. Trimming took 4 bases from V and 7 from J, leaving 16 bases between them. Germline V gives CDR1 LGHNA, CDR2 YSLEER. The length of the CDR3 is 14 residues. The CDR3 here is CASSPRSGARTQYF. CDR3 nucleotide sequence: TGCGCCAGCAGCCCAAGATCGGGTGCCAGGACCCAGTACTTC.

The chain couples TRBV18 to TRBJ2-3, with a weak D call TRBD2 (5 bases). The V end lost 3 bases, the J end lost 2 bases, and 18 bases lay between the germline ends. From germline, CDR1 is KGHSH and CDR2 LQKENI. The CDR3 consists of 17 residues. The CDR3 loop reads CASSPRTGSRLTDTQYF. In nucleotides, the CDR3 is TGTGCCAGCTCACCGAGGACTGGGTCGAGACTCACAGATACGCAGTATTTT.